This T cell receptor beta chain was obtained from a study of cytomegalovirus exposure and HLA in healthy donors. TCRdb keeps only in-frame clones here, not all; method: immunoSEQ multiplex PCR. The data show 250,000 to 300,000 clones, about 86% seen once. Whole-study results and caveats: According to the study, roughly 160 TCR beta chains were cytomegalovirus-associated. Subsequent analysis found a tendency for first-cohort TCR clusters to co-occur within the 95 to 150 validation repertoires. The classifier, whose performance was assessed in both the original and validation cohorts, reportedly diagnosed cytomegalovirus status with high specificity and sensitivity.

This clone was found once. Antigen: not known. Sequencing was done on a sample of PBMCs. This clonotype was obtained from a woman under 30 in good health and CMV-seronegative.

CDR3 coding DNA: TGTGCCAGCAGCAAAGCCCCCCTAGCGGGGGAACCCTACGAGCAGTACTTC. As protein: CASSKAPLAGEPYEQYF. This chain uses TRBV21-1 with TRBJ2-7; TRBD2 was called by the table and not checked on the DNA. TRBV21-1 is flagged as a pseudogene. There are 17 residues in the CDR3.